This T cell receptor (beta chain) was sequenced for a study of T-cell reconstitution after alpha-beta-depleted transplantation in children. Study outcomes and limitations: The main origin of T-cell counts and diversity one year after transplant was newly produced T cells.

V lost 6 bases, J lost 4 bases, and 19 bases lay in between. There are 16 residues in the CDR3. CDR1 is SEHNR, CDR2 FQNEAQ, per germline (reference sequence). Molecular barcoding with unique molecular identifiers was used for the TCRbeta library. TCRdb re-called the PCR reads with MiXCR, one entry per CDR3 protein. There are fewer than 750,000 distinct CDR3 sequences in the sample; 25% to 30% occur only once, and about 35% lies in the top ten. About this clonotype itself: The antigen is unknown.

The receptor was isolated from a boy under two years old with Wiskott-Aldrich syndrome, due to receive a stem cell transplant. The chain joins TRBV7-9 to TRBJ2-1; maybe TRBD1 (6 bases). The input for sequencing was PBMCs, taken before TCRalphabeta/CD19-depleted stem cell transplant. The CDR3 bases are TGTGCCAGCAGGGCAGGGGCCTTAAGGGGTTACAATGAGCAGTTCTTC. As protein: CASRAGALRGYNEQFF.